The sequence of this T cell receptor (beta chain) was determined in a study of graft-versus-host responses after intestinal transplantation. Looked up from germline, CDR1 is SGHKS and CDR2 is YYEKEE (reference sequence). The junction had 3 bases not matched to a gene; V was cut back by 0 bases and J by 4 bases. CDR3 length: 15 amino acids. As concerns this clone: What it recognizes is unknown.

TCRdb keeps only in-frame clones here, not all; method: immunoSEQ multiplex PCR. The sample has tens of thousands of clones, approximately 94% seen once. The sample was unstimulated CD4+ T cells sorted from spleen or lymph node cells, taken before transplant. The receptor comes from a human donor who was the organ donor for an intestinal transplant. The chain carries TRBV5-5 and TRBJ1-2; 10 bases are a match to TRBD1. CDR3 loop: CASSLAGTGAYGYTF. In DNA, the CDR3 is TGTGCCAGCAGCTTGGCTGGGACAGGGGCCTATGGCTACACCTTC.